A few counts support the clone carrying this T cell receptor (beta chain). For the second PCR, which ran for roughly 7 to 11 cycles, a sample-barcoded 5' primer and a J-beta primer mix were used. Individual samples furnished no less than 2.5 million CDR3-containing paired-end reads apiece. A single record per CDR3 protein comes from TCRdb applying MiXCR to the 5' RACE reads. The sample carries some 1.5 million distinct CDR3 sequences, 42% recorded once. These data belong to a study of blood T cells in healthy people across ages. Per the germline V gene, CDR1 is LGHNA and CDR2 is YSLEER. The junction had 7 bases not matched to a gene; V was cut back by 2 bases and J by 9 bases. The CDR3 runs to 15 residues. Caucasian individuals from Russia who were healthy and aged about 6 to 90 acted as donors.

The chain carries TRBV4-3 and TRBJ2-1; 10 nucleotides match TRBD2. The sequence was obtained from a woman aged 18-29 years in good health. The sequenced material came from blood. The CDR3 loop is CASSQRGGLAPEQFF. Written as DNA, the CDR3 is TGCGCCAGCAGCCAACGGGGGGGACTAGCGCCTGAGCAGTTCTTC.